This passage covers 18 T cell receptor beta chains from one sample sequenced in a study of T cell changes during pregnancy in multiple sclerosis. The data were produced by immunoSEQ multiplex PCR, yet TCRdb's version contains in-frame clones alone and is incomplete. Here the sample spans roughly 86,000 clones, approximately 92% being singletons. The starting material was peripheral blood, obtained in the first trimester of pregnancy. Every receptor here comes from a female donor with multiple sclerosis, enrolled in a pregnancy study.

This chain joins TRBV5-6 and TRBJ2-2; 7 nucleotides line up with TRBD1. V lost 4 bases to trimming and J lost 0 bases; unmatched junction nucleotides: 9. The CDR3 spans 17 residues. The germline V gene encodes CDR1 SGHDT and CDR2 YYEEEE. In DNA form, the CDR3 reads TGTGCCAGCAGCAATCCGGGACAGAAACCGAACACCGGGGAGCTGTTTTTT. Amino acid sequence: CASSNPGQKPNTGELFF.

DNA for the CDR3: TGCGCCAGCAGCTTAGGAATGCTAGCACTTTCCTACGAGCAGTACTTC. Its protein product is CASSLGMLALSYEQYF. The rearrangement links TRBV5-1 to TRBJ2-7, with D perhaps matching TRBD2 (5 bases). The CDR3 covers 16 residues. Germline lookup yields CDR1 SGHRS and CDR2 YFSETQ. Trimming stripped 2 bases from V and 1 base from J, with 16 bases between.

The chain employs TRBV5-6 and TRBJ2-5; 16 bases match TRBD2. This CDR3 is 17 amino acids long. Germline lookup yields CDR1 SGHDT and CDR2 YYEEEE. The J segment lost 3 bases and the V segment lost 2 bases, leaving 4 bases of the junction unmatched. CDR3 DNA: TGTGCCAGCAGCTTCCCGGGACTAGCGGGAGGGGAAGAGACCCAGTACTTC. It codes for CASSFPGLAGGEETQYF.

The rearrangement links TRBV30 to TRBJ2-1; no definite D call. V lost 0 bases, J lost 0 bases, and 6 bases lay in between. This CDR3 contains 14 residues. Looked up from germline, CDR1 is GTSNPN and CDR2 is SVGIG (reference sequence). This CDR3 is CAWSVPGSYNEQFF. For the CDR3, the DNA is TGTGCCTGGAGTGTACCGGGCTCCTACAATGAGCAGTTCTTC.

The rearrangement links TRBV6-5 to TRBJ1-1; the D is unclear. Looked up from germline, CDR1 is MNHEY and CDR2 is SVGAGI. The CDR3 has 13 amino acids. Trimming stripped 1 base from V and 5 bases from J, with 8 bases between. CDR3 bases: TGTGCCAGCAGTTACTTTACGGGAACTGAAGCTTTCTTT. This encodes CASSYFTGTEAFF.

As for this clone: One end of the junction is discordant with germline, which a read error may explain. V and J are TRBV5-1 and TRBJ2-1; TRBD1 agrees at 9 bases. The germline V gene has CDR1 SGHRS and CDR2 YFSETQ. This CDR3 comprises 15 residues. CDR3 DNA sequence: TGCGCCAGCAGGTTGGGACAGGGTCTCTACAATGAGCAGTTCTTC. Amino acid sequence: CASRLGQGLYNEQFF.

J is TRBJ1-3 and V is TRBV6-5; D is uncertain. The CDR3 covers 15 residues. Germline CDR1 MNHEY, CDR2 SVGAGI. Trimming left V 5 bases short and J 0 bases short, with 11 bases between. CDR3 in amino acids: CASSPQQVSGNTIYF. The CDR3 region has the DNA TGTGCCAGCAGTCCACAGCAAGTCTCTGGAAACACCATATATTTT.

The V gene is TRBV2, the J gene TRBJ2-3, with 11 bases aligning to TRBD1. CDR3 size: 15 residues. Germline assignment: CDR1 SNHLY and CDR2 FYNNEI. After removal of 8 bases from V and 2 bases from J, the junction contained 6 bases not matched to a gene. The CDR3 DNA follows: TGTGCCAGCCAACCGGACAGGGGGCACACAGATACGCAGTATTTT. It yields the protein CASQPDRGHTDTQYF.

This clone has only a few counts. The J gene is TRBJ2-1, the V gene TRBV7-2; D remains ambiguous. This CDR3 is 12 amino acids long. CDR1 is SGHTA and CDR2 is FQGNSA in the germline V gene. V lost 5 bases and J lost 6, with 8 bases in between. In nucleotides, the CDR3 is TGTGCCAGCAGCCCCCCTAGCAATGAGCAGTTCTTC. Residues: CASSPPSNEQFF.

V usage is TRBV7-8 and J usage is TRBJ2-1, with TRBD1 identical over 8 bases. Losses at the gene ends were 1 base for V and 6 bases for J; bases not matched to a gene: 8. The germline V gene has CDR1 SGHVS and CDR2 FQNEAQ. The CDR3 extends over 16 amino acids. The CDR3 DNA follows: TGTGCCAGCAGCTTAGTCGGACAGGGCGGCAGCAATGAGCAGTTCTTC. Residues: CASSLVGQGGSNEQFF.

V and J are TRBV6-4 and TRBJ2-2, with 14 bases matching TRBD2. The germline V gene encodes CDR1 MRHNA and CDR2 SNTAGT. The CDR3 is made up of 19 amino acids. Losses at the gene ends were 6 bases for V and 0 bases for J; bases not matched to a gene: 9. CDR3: CASRAGTSGSYTNTGELFF. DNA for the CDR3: TGTGCCAGCAGAGCCGGGACTAGCGGGAGCTACACGAACACCGGGGAGCTGTTTTTT.

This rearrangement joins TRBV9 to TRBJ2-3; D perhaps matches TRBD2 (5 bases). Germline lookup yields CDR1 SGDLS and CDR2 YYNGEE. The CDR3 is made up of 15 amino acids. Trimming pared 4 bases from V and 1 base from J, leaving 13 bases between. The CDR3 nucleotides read TGTGCCAGCAGCCCCCTAGGGAGTGGCACAGATACGCAGTATTTT. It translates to CASSPLGSGTDTQYF.

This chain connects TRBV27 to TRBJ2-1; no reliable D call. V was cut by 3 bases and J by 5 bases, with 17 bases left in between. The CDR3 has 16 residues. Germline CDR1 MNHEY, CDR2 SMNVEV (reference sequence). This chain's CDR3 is CASSFGKSGLHNEQFF. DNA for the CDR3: TGTGCCAGCAGTTTTGGTAAGAGTGGTTTACACAATGAGCAGTTCTTC.

DNA of the CDR3: TGCGCCAGCAGCCAAGTCGCTCTGAGGGAGACCCAGTACTTC. This translates into CASSQVALRETQYF. The chain combines TRBV4-1 with TRBJ2-5; D gene uncertain. Germline values: CDR1 MGHRA, CDR2 YSYEKL. V lost 1 base to trimming and J lost 5 bases, with 11 bases between them. The CDR3 totals 14 residues.

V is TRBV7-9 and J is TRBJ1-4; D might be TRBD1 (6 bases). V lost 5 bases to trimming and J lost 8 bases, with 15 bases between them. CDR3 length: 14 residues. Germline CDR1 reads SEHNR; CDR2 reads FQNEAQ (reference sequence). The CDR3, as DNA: TGTGCCAGCAGCCAAGTAGGCGACAGGGAAAAACTGTTTTTT. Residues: CASSQVGDREKLFF.

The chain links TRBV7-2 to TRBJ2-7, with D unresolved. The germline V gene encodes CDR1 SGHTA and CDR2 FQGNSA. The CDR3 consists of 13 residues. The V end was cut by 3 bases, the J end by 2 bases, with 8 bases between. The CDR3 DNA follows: TGTGCCAGCAGCTTGTGGGCCGCCTACGAGCAGTACTTC. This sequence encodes CASSLWAAYEQYF.

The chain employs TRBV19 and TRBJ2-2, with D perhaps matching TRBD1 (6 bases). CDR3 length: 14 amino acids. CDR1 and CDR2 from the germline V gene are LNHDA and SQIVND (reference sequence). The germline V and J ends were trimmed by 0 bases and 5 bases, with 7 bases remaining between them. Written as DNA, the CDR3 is TGTGCCAGTAGTATAGACAGGGGAACCGGGGAGCTGTTTTTT. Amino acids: CASSIDRGTGELFF.

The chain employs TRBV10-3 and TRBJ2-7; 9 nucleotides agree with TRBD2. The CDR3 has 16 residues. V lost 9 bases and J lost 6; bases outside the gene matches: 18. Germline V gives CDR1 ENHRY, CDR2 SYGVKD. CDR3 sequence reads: CAISLGSGSTTGEQYF. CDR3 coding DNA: TGTGCCATTTCCCTAGGTAGCGGGAGCACCACTGGCGAGCAGTACTTC.